This T cell receptor (beta chain) was found in a study of OX40 agonist ivuxolimab in advanced cancers. Study at large: Eligibility admitted prior anti-PD-1, anti-PD-L1 or anti-CTLA-4 therapy; about 42% had some. Study outcomes and limitations: At 0.1 to 3.0 mg/kg, clonal expansion of CD4+ and CD8+ blood T cells had occurred by week 6. Some of the nonresponding patients also showed low levels of normalized T-cell clonal expansion.

About this clone itself: The antigen remains unidentified.

TCRdb keeps only in-frame clones here, not all; method: immunoSEQ multiplex PCR. Among roughly 60,000 clones, around 87% were seen once, and the ten largest hold around an eighth. Germline V CDR1 and CDR2: MGHRA, YSYEKL. The CDR3 has 15 residues. V dropped 7 bases and J dropped 2 bases, with 16 bases sitting between them. Excluded were patients having autoimmune disease history or systemic immunosuppression. The source of this sequence is an adult with an advanced solid tumor such as melanoma, head and neck, liver or kidney cancer. This chain joins TRBV4-1 and TRBJ2-3; D possibly matches TRBD1 or TRBD2 (6 bases each). This specimen was CD4+ or CD8+ T cells sorted from blood, taken in a trial of the OX40 agonist ivuxolimab. CDR3 bases: TGCGCCAGCACCTTAAAGGGGGGAAACACAGATACGCAGTATTTT. Amino acid sequence: CASTLKGGNTDTQYF.